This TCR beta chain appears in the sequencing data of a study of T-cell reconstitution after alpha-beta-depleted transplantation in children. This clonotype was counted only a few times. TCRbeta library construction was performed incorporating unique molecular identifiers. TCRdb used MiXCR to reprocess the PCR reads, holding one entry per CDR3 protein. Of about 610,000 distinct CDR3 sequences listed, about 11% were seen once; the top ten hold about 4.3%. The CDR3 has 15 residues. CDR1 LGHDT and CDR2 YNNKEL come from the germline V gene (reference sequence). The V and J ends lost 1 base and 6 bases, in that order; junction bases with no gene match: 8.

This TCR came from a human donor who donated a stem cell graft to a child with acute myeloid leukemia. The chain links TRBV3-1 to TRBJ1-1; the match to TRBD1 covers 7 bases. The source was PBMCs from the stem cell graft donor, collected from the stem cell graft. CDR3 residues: CASSQVPGGGSEAFF. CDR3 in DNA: TGTGCCAGCAGCCAAGTACCAGGGGGGGGCTCTGAAGCTTTCTTT.